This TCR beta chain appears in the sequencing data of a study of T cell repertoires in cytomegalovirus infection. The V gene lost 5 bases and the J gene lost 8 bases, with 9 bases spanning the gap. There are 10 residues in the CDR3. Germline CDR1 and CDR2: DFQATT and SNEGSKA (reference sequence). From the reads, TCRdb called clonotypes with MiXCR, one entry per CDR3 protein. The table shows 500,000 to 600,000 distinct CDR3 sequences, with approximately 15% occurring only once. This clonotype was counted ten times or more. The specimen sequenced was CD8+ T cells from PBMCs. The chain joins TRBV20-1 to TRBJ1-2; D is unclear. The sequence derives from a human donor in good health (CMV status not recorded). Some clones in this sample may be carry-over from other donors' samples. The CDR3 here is CSARDPGYTF. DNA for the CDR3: TGCAGTGCTCGGGATCCGGGCTACACCTTC.